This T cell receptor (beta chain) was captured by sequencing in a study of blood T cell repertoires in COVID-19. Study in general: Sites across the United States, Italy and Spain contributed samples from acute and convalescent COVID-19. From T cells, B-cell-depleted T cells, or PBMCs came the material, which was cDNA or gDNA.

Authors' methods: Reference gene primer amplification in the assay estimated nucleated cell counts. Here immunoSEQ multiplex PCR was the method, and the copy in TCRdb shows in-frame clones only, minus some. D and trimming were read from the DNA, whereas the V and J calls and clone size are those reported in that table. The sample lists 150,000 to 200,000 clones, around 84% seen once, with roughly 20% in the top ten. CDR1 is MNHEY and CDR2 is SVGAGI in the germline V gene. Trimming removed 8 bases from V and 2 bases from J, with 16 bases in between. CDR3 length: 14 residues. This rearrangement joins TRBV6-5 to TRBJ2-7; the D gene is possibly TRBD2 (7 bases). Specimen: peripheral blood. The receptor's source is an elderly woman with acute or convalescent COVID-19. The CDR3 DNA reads TGTGCCAGCGCCTATGGGGGGGGCCCCTACGAGCAGTACTTC. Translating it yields CASAYGGGPYEQYF.